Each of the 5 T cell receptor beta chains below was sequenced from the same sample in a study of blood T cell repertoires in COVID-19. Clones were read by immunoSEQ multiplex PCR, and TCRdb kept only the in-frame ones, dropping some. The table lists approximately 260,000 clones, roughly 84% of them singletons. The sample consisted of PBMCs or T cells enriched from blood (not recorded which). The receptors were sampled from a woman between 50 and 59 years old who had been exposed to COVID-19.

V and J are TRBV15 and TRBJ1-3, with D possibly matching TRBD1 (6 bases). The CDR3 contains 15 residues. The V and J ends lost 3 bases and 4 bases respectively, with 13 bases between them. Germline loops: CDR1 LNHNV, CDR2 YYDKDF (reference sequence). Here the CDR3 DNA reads TGTGCCACCAGCAGGGAACAGGGAGCCGGAAACACCATATATTTT. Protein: CATSREQGAGNTIYF.

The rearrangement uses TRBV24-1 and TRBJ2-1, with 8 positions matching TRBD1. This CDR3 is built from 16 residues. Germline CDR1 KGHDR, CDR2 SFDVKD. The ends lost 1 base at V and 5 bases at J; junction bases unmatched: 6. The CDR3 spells CATSDFRQGAHNEQFF. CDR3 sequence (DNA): TGTGCCACCAGTGATTTTAGGCAGGGGGCCCACAATGAGCAGTTCTTC.

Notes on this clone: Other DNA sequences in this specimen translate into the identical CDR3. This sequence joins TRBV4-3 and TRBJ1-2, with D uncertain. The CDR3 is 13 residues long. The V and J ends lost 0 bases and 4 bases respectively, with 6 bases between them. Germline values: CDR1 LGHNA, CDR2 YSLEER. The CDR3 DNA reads TGCGCCAGCAGCCAAGATCGGGGCTATGGCTACACCTTC. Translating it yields CASSQDRGYGYTF.

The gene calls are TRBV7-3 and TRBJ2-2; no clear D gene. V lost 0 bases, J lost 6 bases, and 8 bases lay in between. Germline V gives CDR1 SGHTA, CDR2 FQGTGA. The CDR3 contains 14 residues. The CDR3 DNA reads TGTGCCAGCAGCTTAACGAACCAGGCCGGGGAGCTGTTTTTT. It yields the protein CASSLTNQAGELFF.

For the CDR3, the DNA is TGTGCCAGCCGGCCAGAACCGGGTGGGGAGCTGTTTTTT. It translates to CASRPEPGGELFF. V and J are TRBV2 and TRBJ2-2; D remains unclear. The V gene's germline CDR1 is SNHLY and CDR2 FYNNEI. V was pared by 8 bases and J by 8 bases, with 15 bases between. CDR3 length: 13 residues.